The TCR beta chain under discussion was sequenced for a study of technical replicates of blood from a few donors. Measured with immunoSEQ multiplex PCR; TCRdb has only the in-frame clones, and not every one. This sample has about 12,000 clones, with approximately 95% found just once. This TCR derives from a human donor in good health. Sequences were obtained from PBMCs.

The CDR3 region is CASSLVLAGGPSETQYF. DNA of the CDR3: TGCGCCAGCAGCTTGGTGCTAGCGGGAGGGCCTAGTGAGACCCAGTACTTC. This chain connects TRBV5-1 to TRBJ2-5; 12 bases match TRBD2. V shed 0 bases and J 5 bases; nucleotides not matched to a gene: 8. Germline assignment: CDR1 SGHRS and CDR2 YFSETQ. The CDR3 contains 17 residues.